This T cell receptor (beta chain) was identified during a study of PD-L1 blockade in urothelial cancer. Study overall: At some point between 2012 and 2014, patients got going on atezolizumab, taking 1,200 mg intravenously every 3 weeks.

Germline lookup yields CDR1 SEHNR and CDR2 FQNEAQ (reference sequence). Between the trimmed V and J ends, which lost 2 bases and 3 bases, there was a span of 8 bases. This CDR3 spans 14 amino acids. This clone was recorded once. Its antigen remains unidentified. The assay was immunoSEQ multiplex PCR, and TCRdb's table has in-frame clones only and misses some. The sample includes over 45,000 clones, about 86% of them seen just once. Study-level points and caveats: When pretreatment blood TCR clonality was below the median, it predicted better survival.

This sequence was found in a man aged 50-59 years with urothelial cancer. The source material was PBMCs, sampled around atezolizumab (anti-PD-L1) treatment. J is TRBJ1-3 and V is TRBV7-9; D remains ambiguous. The CDR3 loop reads CASSLNILGNTIYF. CDR3 nucleotide sequence: TGTGCCAGCAGCTTAAACATCCTTGGAAACACCATATATTTT.